A selection of T cell receptor beta chains follows, all from one sample in a study of OX40 agonist ivuxolimab in advanced cancers. Method: immunoSEQ multiplex PCR; TCRdb's copy keeps in-frame clones and lacks some. The sample includes 85,000 to 130,000 clones, about nine tenths of them seen just once. The sample was CD4+ or CD8+ T cells sorted from blood, taken in a trial of the OX40 agonist ivuxolimab. The source is an adult with an advanced solid tumor such as melanoma, head and neck, liver or kidney cancer. Each CDR3 is given with its conserved first and last residue. D genes are given only for firm matches. Part of the rows lack a size; the others show once, few, many or a class for expanded clones.

abundance: .
j_gene: TRBJ2-7
len: 15
v_gene: TRBV7-6
d_gene: TRBD2
CDR3nt: TGTGCCAGCAGCTTAGGAGGCGGGAGAGGTTACGAGCAGTACTTC
CDR3aa: CASSLGGGRGYEQYF

abundance: .
j_gene: TRBJ2-1
len: 16
v_gene: TRBV28
d_gene: TRBD2
CDR3nt: TGTGCCAGCAGGGTAGCGGGAGGGAGCTCCTACAATGAGCAGTTCTTC
CDR3aa: CASRVAGGSSYNEQFF

abundance: .
j_gene: TRBJ2-2
len: 13
v_gene: TRBV27
d_gene: .
CDR3nt: TGTGCCAGCAGTCTTCAGGGGTTCGGGGAGCTGTTTTTT
CDR3aa: CASSLQGFGELFF

abundance: .
j_gene: TRBJ2-3
len: 16
v_gene: TRBV4-2
d_gene: .
CDR3nt: TGTGCCAGCAGTGCCCGGGACCTACGAGGCACAGATACGCAGTATTTT
CDR3aa: CASSARDLRGTDTQYF

abundance: .
j_gene: TRBJ2-7
len: 14
v_gene: TRBV5-1
d_gene: .
CDR3nt: TGCGCCAGCAGCTTGGGCGGGTTCAACTACGAGCAGTACTTC
CDR3aa: CASSLGGFNYEQYF

abundance: .
j_gene: TRBJ2-1
len: 15
v_gene: TRBV5-8
d_gene: TRBD2
CDR3nt: TGTGCCAGCAGCTTGCGGCTAGCGGATTACAATGAGCAGTTCTTC
CDR3aa: CASSLRLADYNEQFF

abundance: .
j_gene: TRBJ2-7
len: 14
v_gene: TRBV5-1
d_gene: .
CDR3nt: TGCGCCAGCAGCTTGTCCGGCGTACCCTACGAGCAGTACTTC
CDR3aa: CASSLSGVPYEQYF

abundance: .
j_gene: TRBJ2-3
len: 15
v_gene: TRBV4-2
d_gene: .
CDR3nt: TGTGCCAGCAGCTATATGGGTAGGGGAACAGATACGCAGTATTTT
CDR3aa: CASSYMGRGTDTQYF

abundance: .
j_gene: TRBJ2-7
len: 13
v_gene: TRBV6-1
d_gene: TRBD2
CDR3nt: TGTGCCAGCAGGGGAGCGGGAGCGATCGAGCAGTACTTC
CDR3aa: CASRGAGAIEQYF

abundance: .
j_gene: TRBJ2-1
len: 14
v_gene: TRBV7-9
d_gene: .
CDR3nt: TGTGCCAGCAGCTTATCTGGGGGCATAAATGAGCAGTTCTTC
CDR3aa: CASSLSGGINEQFF

abundance: .
j_gene: TRBJ1-2
len: 13
v_gene: TRBV7-9
d_gene: TRBD1
CDR3nt: TGTGCCAGCAGCTGGGGACAGAACTATGGCTACACCTTC
CDR3aa: CASSWGQNYGYTF

abundance: once
j_gene: TRBJ2-2
len: 17
v_gene: TRBV5-5
d_gene: TRBD1
CDR3nt: TGTGCCAGCAGCTTGACCCCGGGACAGGGGAACACCGGGGAGCTGTTTTTT
CDR3aa: CASSLTPGQGNTGELFF

abundance: .
j_gene: TRBJ2-1
len: 12
v_gene: TRBV27
d_gene: TRBD2
CDR3nt: TGTGCCAGCAGTGTCGGGAGGAATGAGCAGTTCTTC
CDR3aa: CASSVGRNEQFF

abundance: .
j_gene: TRBJ2-5
len: 14
v_gene: TRBV28
d_gene: TRBD1
CDR3nt: TGTGCCAGCACTGAGGGGGGACAGGGGCAGACCCAGTACTTC
CDR3aa: CASTEGGQGQTQYF